This entry concerns a single TCR beta chain. The antigen remains undetermined. The method was immunoSEQ multiplex PCR; TCRdb's version includes in-frame clones alone and lacks a portion of them. The table shows 45,000 or so clones, with approximately 80% occurring only once. This specimen belongs to a study of a mutant IDH1 vaccine in newly diagnosed glioma. Time point here: week 35, safety follow-up. In every dose of vaccine, 300 ug of mutant IDH1 20-mer peptide was given alongside topical imiquimod. This CDR3 has 15 amino acids. The germline gives CDR1 MDHEN, CDR2 SYDVKM. V gave up 9 bases and J gave up 4 bases; unmatched junction bases: 12.

The sequence was obtained from a woman in her thirties or forties with glioma. Some clones in this sample may be carry-over from other donors' samples. The chain is built from TRBV28 and TRBJ1-3; the match to TRBD1 covers 7 bases. The starting material was PBMCs, obtained from a glioma patient whose treatment included an IDH1 peptide vaccine. The CDR3 protein is CASTLPDRRGNTIYF. CDR3 DNA: TGTGCCAGTACCTTACCGGACAGGCGAGGAAACACCATATATTTT. The full variable domain, its missing parts supplied by reference TRBV28 and TRBJ1-3, is DVKVTQSSRYLVKRTGEKVFLECVQDMDHENMFWYRQDPGLGLRLIYFSYDVKMKEKGDIPEGYSVSREKKERFSLILESASTNQTSMYLCASTLPDRRGNTIYFGEGSWLTVV.